A single sample is the source of the 3 T cell receptor beta chains below, sequenced in a study of T-cell memory formation after mild COVID-19. TCRdb processed the 5' RACE reads anew with MiXCR; each CDR3 protein has one entry. The table records about 240,000 distinct CDR3 sequences, 7.5% to 10% of them present only once. The material sequenced was PBMCs or a T cell subset sorted from them (not recorded which). These receptors were obtained from a man aged 18 to 29 who had mild COVID-19 (a few samples of this study predate the infection). Cell type and time point are not known.

This clonotype appeared a few times. This chain uses TRBV27 with TRBJ2-6; D gene uncertain. V was clipped by 0 bases and J by 10 bases, with 10 bases between them. The CDR3 sequence is 14 residues long. In germline, CDR1 is MNHEY, CDR2 SMNVEV (reference sequence). The CDR3 sequence is CASSLSRDPNVLTF. The CDR3, as DNA: TGTGCCAGCAGTTTATCTCGAGACCCGAACGTCCTGACTTTC. Based on the CDR3 plus reference TRBV27 and TRBJ2-6, the full variable domain is EAQVTQNPRYLITVTGKKLTVTCSQNMNHEYMSWYRQDPGLGLRQIYYSMNVEVTDKGDVPEGYKVSRKEKRNFPLILESPSPNQTSLYFCASSLSRDPNVLTFGAGSRLTVL.

The chain combines TRBV7-8 with TRBJ1-1, with a tentative D call TRBD1 (6 bases). The germline V gene has CDR1 SGHVS and CDR2 FQNEAQ. The V gene lost 7 bases and the J gene lost 9 bases, with 24 bases spanning the gap. This CDR3 contains 15 residues. In nucleotides, the CDR3 is TGTGCCAGCACCACTACGGCCGGCAGGGGAGCGAAAGCTTTCTTT. It is translated as CASTTTAGRGAKAFF.

The gene calls are TRBV6-2 or TRBV6-3 and TRBJ2-7; D remains ambiguous. This CDR3 has 13 amino acids. Germline loops: CDR1 MNHEY, CDR2 SVGEGT. V lost 2 bases and J 2 bases, leaving 7 bases between the germline ends. CDR3 loop: CASSYGHAYEQYF. In DNA form, the CDR3 reads TGTGCCAGCAGTTACGGTCACGCCTACGAGCAGTACTTC.